This is a list of T cell receptor beta chains from one sample in a study of blood T cell repertoires in COVID-19. TCRdb's table, derived via immunoSEQ multiplex PCR, lists solely in-frame clones and lacks some. The sample lists about 280,000 clones, approximately 83% occurring once. The specimen sequenced was peripheral blood. The receptors originated from a human donor in a cohort sampled during active COVID-19. Each CDR3 is given with its conserved first and last residue. The order of the fields is CDR3 DNA, CDR3 protein, clone size, D gene, V gene, CDR3 length, J gene. D genes are given only for firm matches. Size is stated for part of the rows, as once, few or many counts, or as a class when the clone is expanded.

CDR3nt: TGTGCCAGCAGCGCCCGGGACTCTGGGTTCTACGAGCAGTACTTC
CDR3aa: CASSARDSGFYEQYF
abundance: .
d_gene: .
v_gene: TRBV9
len: 15
j_gene: TRBJ2-7

CDR3nt: TGTGCCAGCAGCCAGGGACTAGCGGGGCATGAGCAGTTCTTC
CDR3aa: CASSQGLAGHEQFF
abundance: .
d_gene: TRBD2
v_gene: TRBV7-2
len: 14
j_gene: TRBJ2-1

CDR3nt: TGCGCCAGCAGCCAGCCAGCGGGAAGCTCCTACAATGAGCAGTTCTTC
CDR3aa: CASSQPAGSSYNEQFF
abundance: .
d_gene: TRBD2
v_gene: TRBV4-1
len: 16
j_gene: TRBJ2-1

CDR3nt: TGTGCCAGCAGCTCCACTAGCGGGAGTAGCAATGAGCAGTTCTTC
CDR3aa: CASSSTSGSSNEQFF
abundance: few
d_gene: TRBD2
v_gene: TRBV9
len: 15
j_gene: TRBJ2-1

CDR3nt: TGCGCCAGCACCGGTGGGGGCGGGAGGGCACCGAATGAGCAGTTCTTC
CDR3aa: CASTGGGGRAPNEQFF
abundance: .
d_gene: TRBD2
v_gene: TRBV4-1
len: 16
j_gene: TRBJ2-1

CDR3nt: TGTGCCAGCAGGGAACAGGGTGCTAACTATGGCTACACCTTC
CDR3aa: CASREQGANYGYTF
abundance: .
d_gene: .
v_gene: TRBV2
len: 14
j_gene: TRBJ1-2

CDR3nt: TGTGCCAGGCCGCATGGAGGGGTCGAAGCTTTCTTT
CDR3aa: CARPHGGVEAFF
abundance: .
d_gene: .
v_gene: TRBV19
len: 12
j_gene: TRBJ1-1

CDR3nt: TGTGCCAGCAGCGTAGGGACTAGCGGGAGTAACACCGGGGAGCTGTTTTTT
CDR3aa: CASSVGTSGSNTGELFF
abundance: .
d_gene: TRBD2
v_gene: TRBV9
len: 17
j_gene: TRBJ2-2

CDR3nt: TGTGCCAGCAGAACCGTGGAGGTCTACTATGGCTACACCTTC
CDR3aa: CASRTVEVYYGYTF
abundance: .
d_gene: .
v_gene: TRBV28
len: 14
j_gene: TRBJ1-2

CDR3nt: TGTGCCAGCAGTGAAGGCAGGGCTGCTAGCACAGATACGCAGTATTTT
CDR3aa: CASSEGRAASTDTQYF
abundance: .
d_gene: .
v_gene: TRBV6-1
len: 16
j_gene: TRBJ2-3

CDR3nt: TGTGCCAGCAGCCAAGATTGGGCTCTTCTGGATGGCTACACCTTC
CDR3aa: CASSQDWALLDGYTF
abundance: .
d_gene: .
v_gene: TRBV14
len: 15
j_gene: TRBJ1-2

CDR3nt: TGTGCCAGCAGAGGGGTGGGCCTCCCTGGAAACACCATATATTTT
CDR3aa: CASRGVGLPGNTIYF
abundance: .
d_gene: .
v_gene: TRBV2
len: 15
j_gene: TRBJ1-3

CDR3nt: TGCGCCAGCAGCTTGAGCCAAACCTACGAGCAGTACTTC
CDR3aa: CASSLSQTYEQYF
abundance: many
d_gene: .
v_gene: TRBV5-1
len: 13
j_gene: TRBJ2-7

CDR3nt: TGTGCCAGCTCCCTAAACTACGAGCAGTACTTC
CDR3aa: CASSLNYEQYF
abundance: .
d_gene: .
v_gene: TRBV18
len: 11
j_gene: TRBJ2-7

CDR3nt: TGTGCCAGCAGTGAAACTAGAAGTCGGTACTTC
CDR3aa: CASSETRSRYF
abundance: many
d_gene: .
v_gene: TRBV28
len: 11
j_gene: TRBJ2-7

CDR3nt: TGTGCCAGCAGCTCGGGGACAGCCCTCTACGAGCAGTACTTC
CDR3aa: CASSSGTALYEQYF
abundance: .
d_gene: TRBD1
v_gene: TRBV5-4
len: 14
j_gene: TRBJ2-7

CDR3nt: TGTGCCAGCAGTGACCCGACTAGCGCAAGCTCCTACAATGAGCAGTTCTTC
CDR3aa: CASSDPTSASSYNEQFF
abundance: .
d_gene: TRBD2
v_gene: TRBV25-1
len: 17
j_gene: TRBJ2-1

CDR3nt: TGTGCCAGCAGCTTAGAGCGGACGAACTATGGCTACACCTTC
CDR3aa: CASSLERTNYGYTF
abundance: many
d_gene: .
v_gene: TRBV13
len: 14
j_gene: TRBJ1-2

CDR3nt: TGTGCCAGCAGCGTAGCTCTGACAGGGCACCCTCCCGAGCCCCAGCATTTT
CDR3aa: CASSVALTGHPPEPQHF
abundance: .
d_gene: TRBD1
v_gene: TRBV9
len: 17
j_gene: TRBJ1-5

CDR3nt: TGTGCCAGCAGCAGAGGACAAGACAATCCCCTCTTT
CDR3aa: CASSRGQDNPLF
abundance: .
d_gene: .
v_gene: TRBV7-9
len: 12
j_gene: TRBJ1-1

CDR3nt: TGTGCCAGCAGCTTAGTTGGCGGGAGAATCGGGGAGCTGTTTTTT
CDR3aa: CASSLVGGRIGELFF
abundance: .
d_gene: TRBD2
v_gene: TRBV7-2
len: 15
j_gene: TRBJ2-2

CDR3nt: TGTGCCAGCAGGGGCACCCGCCCTAGCTACTATGGCTACACCTTC
CDR3aa: CASRGTRPSYYGYTF
abundance: .
d_gene: .
v_gene: TRBV6-5
len: 15
j_gene: TRBJ1-2

CDR3nt: TGCGCCAGCAGTTCAGGACTAGCGGGAAGAACCTACGAGCAGTACTTC
CDR3aa: CASSSGLAGRTYEQYF
abundance: once
d_gene: TRBD2
v_gene: TRBV5-1
len: 16
j_gene: TRBJ2-7

CDR3nt: TGTGCCAGCAGCCCCCTGGCTAGCGGGAGGGGGCCTTTCACTTACGAGCAGTACTTC
CDR3aa: CASSPLASGRGPFTYEQYF
abundance: .
d_gene: TRBD2
v_gene: TRBV7-8
len: 19
j_gene: TRBJ2-7

CDR3nt: TGTGCCAGCCAAGACAAGCGGCTCTATAATTCACCCCTCCACTTT
CDR3aa: CASQDKRLYNSPLHF
abundance: .
d_gene: .
v_gene: TRBV6-5
len: 15
j_gene: TRBJ1-6

CDR3nt: TGTGCCAGCAGCCCTCGGGACAGGTTTGATCCCGGAAAACTGTTTTTT
CDR3aa: CASSPRDRFDPGKLFF
abundance: .
d_gene: TRBD1
v_gene: TRBV7-9
len: 16
j_gene: TRBJ1-4